These T cell receptor beta chains were read from a single sample in a study of blood T cell repertoires in COVID-19. Repertoires were generated with immunoSEQ multiplex PCR, while TCRdb's copy carries only in-frame clones and drops some. The repertoire holds 250,000 to 300,000 clones, with about 88% as singletons. Input material: PBMCs or T cells enriched from blood (not recorded which). Receptors were obtained from a woman aged 60-70 years in a cohort exposed to, infected with or recovered from COVID-19 (not recorded which). CDR3s include the opening cysteine and the closing phenylalanine or tryptophan. Each record gives: clone size, V gene, D gene, CDR3 length, J gene, CDR3 DNA, CDR3 protein. The D gene is left open where the match is weak. Expanded clones get a size class; other rows say once, few or many, or leave the size out.

clone_size: -; v_call: TRBV13; d_call: TRBD2; cdr3_length: 16; j_call: TRBJ2-1; cdr3_nt: TGTGCCAGCAGCTTAATACGGGAGGGCCCTTTAGGTGAGCAGTTCTTC; cdr3_aa: CASSLIREGPLGEQFF
clone_size: -; v_call: TRBV2; d_call: -; cdr3_length: 12; j_call: TRBJ2-1; cdr3_nt: TGTGCCAGCACCCCCACAGGGACGCGGCAGTTCTTC; cdr3_aa: CASTPTGTRQFF
clone_size: -; v_call: TRBV4-1; d_call: -; cdr3_length: 13; j_call: TRBJ2-7; cdr3_nt: TGCGCCAGCAGCATATCGGGATTCTACGAGCAGTACTTC; cdr3_aa: CASSISGFYEQYF
clone_size: -; v_call: TRBV5-6; d_call: -; cdr3_length: 11; j_call: TRBJ2-5; cdr3_nt: TGTGCCAGCAGCCTGCAGTCCCTCCAGTACTTC; cdr3_aa: CASSLQSLQYF
clone_size: -; v_call: TRBV9; d_call: TRBD1; cdr3_length: 14; j_call: TRBJ1-5; cdr3_nt: TGTGCCAGCAGCGCTGGGACAGGGCGTCAGCCCCAGCATTTT; cdr3_aa: CASSAGTGRQPQHF
clone_size: few; v_call: TRBV14; d_call: TRBD2; cdr3_length: 17; j_call: TRBJ2-1; cdr3_nt: TGTGCCAGCAGCCAAGATCGGCTAGCGGGAGCTTCAAATGAGCAGTTCTTC; cdr3_aa: CASSQDRLAGASNEQFF
clone_size: few; v_call: TRBV5-1; d_call: -; cdr3_length: 16; j_call: TRBJ2-1; cdr3_nt: TGCGCCAGCAGCCTAGCAATTTCTTCCTCCTACAATGAGCAGTTCTTC; cdr3_aa: CASSLAISSSYNEQFF
clone_size: -; v_call: TRBV11-3; d_call: -; cdr3_length: 14; j_call: TRBJ1-6; cdr3_nt: TGTGCCAGCAGCCTCGGCGGCAGCAATTCACCCCTCCACTTT; cdr3_aa: CASSLGGSNSPLHF
clone_size: -; v_call: TRBV24-1; d_call: -; cdr3_length: 14; j_call: TRBJ2-5; cdr3_nt: TGTGCCACCAGTGTTACCGGGTCCCCGGGTACCCAGTACTTC; cdr3_aa: CATSVTGSPGTQYF
clone_size: -; v_call: TRBV11-1; d_call: TRBD2; cdr3_length: 14; j_call: TRBJ2-3; cdr3_nt: TGTGCCAGCAAAAGACTAGCGGGAGGTGATACGCAGTATTTT; cdr3_aa: CASKRLAGGDTQYF
clone_size: -; v_call: TRBV2; d_call: -; cdr3_length: 13; j_call: TRBJ1-1; cdr3_nt: TGTGCCAGCAGAGCGGACGGGGGGAACGTGGCTTTCTTT; cdr3_aa: CASRADGGNVAFF
clone_size: -; v_call: TRBV19; d_call: -; cdr3_length: 13; j_call: TRBJ1-5; cdr3_nt: TGTGCCAGTAGTACAGGGGCAGGTCAGCCCCAGCATTTT; cdr3_aa: CASSTGAGQPQHF
clone_size: -; v_call: TRBV12-3/TRBV12-4; d_call: -; cdr3_length: 12; j_call: TRBJ1-5; cdr3_nt: TGTGCCAGCAGTTTAGCGTCCGAGCCCCAGCATTTT; cdr3_aa: CASSLASEPQHF
clone_size: once; v_call: TRBV7-9; d_call: -; cdr3_length: 16; j_call: TRBJ2-7; cdr3_nt: TGTGCCAGCAGCTCATTGGAAGGGACAAGCTCCTACGAGCAGTACTTC; cdr3_aa: CASSSLEGTSSYEQYF
clone_size: -; v_call: TRBV2; d_call: -; cdr3_length: 15; j_call: TRBJ1-1; cdr3_nt: TGTGCCAGCAGGACCGTAATGACAGGGAACACTGAAGCTTTCTTT; cdr3_aa: CASRTVMTGNTEAFF
clone_size: -; v_call: TRBV24-1; d_call: -; cdr3_length: 15; j_call: TRBJ2-7; cdr3_nt: TGTGCCACCAGTGATCCGGCTGACAGCTCCTACGAGCAGTACTTC; cdr3_aa: CATSDPADSSYEQYF
clone_size: -; v_call: TRBV28; d_call: TRBD1; cdr3_length: 14; j_call: TRBJ1-5; cdr3_nt: TGTGCCAGCAGCCAACAGGGGGGAGGTCAGCCCCAGCATTTT; cdr3_aa: CASSQQGGGQPQHF
clone_size: once; v_call: TRBV15; d_call: TRBD2; cdr3_length: 15; j_call: TRBJ2-1; cdr3_nt: TGTGCCACCAGCAGAGATCCGGCGGGAGTGAGTGAGCAGTTCTTC; cdr3_aa: CATSRDPAGVSEQFF
clone_size: -; v_call: TRBV7-3; d_call: -; cdr3_length: 15; j_call: TRBJ2-7; cdr3_nt: TGTGCCAGCAGCTTAACGCCCGGGTTAAGCTACGAGCAGTACTTC; cdr3_aa: CASSLTPGLSYEQYF
clone_size: -; v_call: TRBV4-3; d_call: -; cdr3_length: 13; j_call: TRBJ1-4; cdr3_nt: TGCGCCAGCAGCCAACAAGGGGGAGAAAAACTGTTTTTT; cdr3_aa: CASSQQGGEKLFF
clone_size: -; v_call: TRBV7-3; d_call: TRBD2; cdr3_length: 13; j_call: TRBJ2-1; cdr3_nt: TGTGCCAGCAGCTTCCTCTCGGGACTAGAGCAGTTCTTC; cdr3_aa: CASSFLSGLEQFF
clone_size: -; v_call: TRBV18; d_call: -; cdr3_length: 14; j_call: TRBJ2-1; cdr3_nt: TGTGCCAGCTCACCGGACTATCGCTACAATGAGCAGTTCTTC; cdr3_aa: CASSPDYRYNEQFF
clone_size: -; v_call: TRBV28; d_call: -; cdr3_length: 13; j_call: TRBJ2-5; cdr3_nt: TGTGCCAGCAGTCTACAGGGAATCGAGACCCAGTACTTC; cdr3_aa: CASSLQGIETQYF
clone_size: -; v_call: TRBV7-9; d_call: TRBD1; cdr3_length: 14; j_call: TRBJ2-5; cdr3_nt: TGTGCCAGCAGCACCTGGACAGGGGCTGAGACCCAGTACTTC; cdr3_aa: CASSTWTGAETQYF
clone_size: -; v_call: TRBV19; d_call: -; cdr3_length: 14; j_call: TRBJ2-7; cdr3_nt: TGTGCCAGTAGTATACGGACAGTACCCTACGAGCAGTACTTC; cdr3_aa: CASSIRTVPYEQYF
clone_size: once; v_call: TRBV7-6; d_call: TRBD1; cdr3_length: 17; j_call: TRBJ2-7; cdr3_nt: TGTGCCAGCAGCCCCCTAGGGGGCGCAAGGCTATCCTACGAGCAGTACTTC; cdr3_aa: CASSPLGGARLSYEQYF
clone_size: -; v_call: TRBV4-1; d_call: -; cdr3_length: 16; j_call: TRBJ2-2; cdr3_nt: TGCGCCAGCAGCCAAGATCAGGCAGGAATTACCGGGGAGCTGTTTTTT; cdr3_aa: CASSQDQAGITGELFF